This paragraph covers one T cell receptor beta chain sequence. Its antigen specificity is not known. Per-nucleotide qualities are absent, and no much larger clonotype sits a single base away. V is shortened by 6 bases, J by 8 bases, and the region joining them spans 14 bases. The germline V gene (reference sequence) supplies CDR1 MNHNY and CDR2 SVGAGI. The CDR3 holds 13 amino acids from the cysteine to the phenylalanine. The DNA shown is the 39-base CDR3, in frame from base 1. This sample is part of a study of OX40 agonist ivuxolimab in advanced cancers. About the full investigation: Ivuxolimab was an agonistic, fully human IgG2 monoclonal antibody directed against OX40 (CD134), a costimulatory receptor. Intravenous ivuxolimab was administered to patients every 2 weeks at six dose levels: 0.01, 0.1, 0.3, 1.5, 3 and 10 mg/kg. Of the roughly 52 dose-escalation patients, hepatocellular carcinoma was present in about 20, melanoma in approximately 15, renal cell carcinoma in 9 and head and neck cancer in 9. In the dose-escalation cohort, 82.7% of patients were male, and the mean age was approximately 60 years, with a range of 23 to 79. Patients were allowed to have had prior anti-PD-1, anti-PD-L1 or anti-CTLA-4 therapy, and more than 35% of the dose-escalation patients had been treated with checkpoint inhibitors. Three dose-escalation patients achieved partial responses, one with hepatocellular carcinoma and two with cutaneous melanoma. Peripheral TCRbeta sequencing was intended to test whether TCR sequence diversity was altered and clonal T-cell expansion was caused by ivuxolimab. The paper covers the monotherapy dose-escalation part of the phase I ivuxolimab trial, which included N of about 56 patients. General conclusions and limits of the study: The antigen specificity of the peripheral T cells that underwent clonal expansion was not determined. Low levels of normalized T-cell clonal expansion were also seen in some patients who did not respond. At doses of 0.1 to 3.0 mg/kg, clonal expansion of both CD4+ and CD8+ blood T cells was observed from baseline to week 6. After ivuxolimab, expanded clones were on average more numerous among CD8+ T cells than among CD4+ T cells. In partial responders in the 0.1-3.0 mg/kg groups, normalized peripheral clonal expansion was found to be among the lowest, especially among CD8+ T cells.

Genomic DNA was isolated from the sorted cells so that the TCRbeta CDR3 region could be sequenced. The immunoSEQ Assay was used for sequencing of TCRbeta CDR3 regions. The immuneACCESS repertoire file appears here via TCRdb, limited to in-frame rearrangements. These files lack a portion of the clones; in checked studies, under half of the deficit traces to unresolved V genes, and the cause of the others is not known. The table for this sample lists over 55,000 clones; roughly 84% of them were counted only once. The ten largest clones capture less than 0.9% of the sample. Patients with autoimmune disease history or receiving systemic immunosuppression were excluded from the trial. Peripheral blood for TCR sequencing was collected from all dose cohorts at baseline, on cycle 4 day 1, and on cycle 7 day 1. Samples came from an open-label, multicenter, first-in-human phase I dose-escalation trial of ivuxolimab. Adults with locally advanced or metastatic melanoma, renal cell, hepatocellular, or head and neck squamous cell carcinoma were enrolled in the trial. Before TCR sequencing, CD4+ T cells and CD8+ T cells from peripheral blood were sorted into separate populations.

The rearrangement combines TRBV6-6 with TRBJ2-1, with no reliable assignment of the D segment. This specimen was CD4+ or CD8+ T cells sorted from blood, taken in a trial of the OX40 agonist ivuxolimab. The receptor was derived from an adult with an advanced solid tumor such as melanoma, head and neck, liver or kidney cancer. The DNA sequence is as follows: TGTGCCAGCAGGAGAAATAGGGATCATGAGCAGTTCTTC. Protein translation: CASRRNRDHEQFF.